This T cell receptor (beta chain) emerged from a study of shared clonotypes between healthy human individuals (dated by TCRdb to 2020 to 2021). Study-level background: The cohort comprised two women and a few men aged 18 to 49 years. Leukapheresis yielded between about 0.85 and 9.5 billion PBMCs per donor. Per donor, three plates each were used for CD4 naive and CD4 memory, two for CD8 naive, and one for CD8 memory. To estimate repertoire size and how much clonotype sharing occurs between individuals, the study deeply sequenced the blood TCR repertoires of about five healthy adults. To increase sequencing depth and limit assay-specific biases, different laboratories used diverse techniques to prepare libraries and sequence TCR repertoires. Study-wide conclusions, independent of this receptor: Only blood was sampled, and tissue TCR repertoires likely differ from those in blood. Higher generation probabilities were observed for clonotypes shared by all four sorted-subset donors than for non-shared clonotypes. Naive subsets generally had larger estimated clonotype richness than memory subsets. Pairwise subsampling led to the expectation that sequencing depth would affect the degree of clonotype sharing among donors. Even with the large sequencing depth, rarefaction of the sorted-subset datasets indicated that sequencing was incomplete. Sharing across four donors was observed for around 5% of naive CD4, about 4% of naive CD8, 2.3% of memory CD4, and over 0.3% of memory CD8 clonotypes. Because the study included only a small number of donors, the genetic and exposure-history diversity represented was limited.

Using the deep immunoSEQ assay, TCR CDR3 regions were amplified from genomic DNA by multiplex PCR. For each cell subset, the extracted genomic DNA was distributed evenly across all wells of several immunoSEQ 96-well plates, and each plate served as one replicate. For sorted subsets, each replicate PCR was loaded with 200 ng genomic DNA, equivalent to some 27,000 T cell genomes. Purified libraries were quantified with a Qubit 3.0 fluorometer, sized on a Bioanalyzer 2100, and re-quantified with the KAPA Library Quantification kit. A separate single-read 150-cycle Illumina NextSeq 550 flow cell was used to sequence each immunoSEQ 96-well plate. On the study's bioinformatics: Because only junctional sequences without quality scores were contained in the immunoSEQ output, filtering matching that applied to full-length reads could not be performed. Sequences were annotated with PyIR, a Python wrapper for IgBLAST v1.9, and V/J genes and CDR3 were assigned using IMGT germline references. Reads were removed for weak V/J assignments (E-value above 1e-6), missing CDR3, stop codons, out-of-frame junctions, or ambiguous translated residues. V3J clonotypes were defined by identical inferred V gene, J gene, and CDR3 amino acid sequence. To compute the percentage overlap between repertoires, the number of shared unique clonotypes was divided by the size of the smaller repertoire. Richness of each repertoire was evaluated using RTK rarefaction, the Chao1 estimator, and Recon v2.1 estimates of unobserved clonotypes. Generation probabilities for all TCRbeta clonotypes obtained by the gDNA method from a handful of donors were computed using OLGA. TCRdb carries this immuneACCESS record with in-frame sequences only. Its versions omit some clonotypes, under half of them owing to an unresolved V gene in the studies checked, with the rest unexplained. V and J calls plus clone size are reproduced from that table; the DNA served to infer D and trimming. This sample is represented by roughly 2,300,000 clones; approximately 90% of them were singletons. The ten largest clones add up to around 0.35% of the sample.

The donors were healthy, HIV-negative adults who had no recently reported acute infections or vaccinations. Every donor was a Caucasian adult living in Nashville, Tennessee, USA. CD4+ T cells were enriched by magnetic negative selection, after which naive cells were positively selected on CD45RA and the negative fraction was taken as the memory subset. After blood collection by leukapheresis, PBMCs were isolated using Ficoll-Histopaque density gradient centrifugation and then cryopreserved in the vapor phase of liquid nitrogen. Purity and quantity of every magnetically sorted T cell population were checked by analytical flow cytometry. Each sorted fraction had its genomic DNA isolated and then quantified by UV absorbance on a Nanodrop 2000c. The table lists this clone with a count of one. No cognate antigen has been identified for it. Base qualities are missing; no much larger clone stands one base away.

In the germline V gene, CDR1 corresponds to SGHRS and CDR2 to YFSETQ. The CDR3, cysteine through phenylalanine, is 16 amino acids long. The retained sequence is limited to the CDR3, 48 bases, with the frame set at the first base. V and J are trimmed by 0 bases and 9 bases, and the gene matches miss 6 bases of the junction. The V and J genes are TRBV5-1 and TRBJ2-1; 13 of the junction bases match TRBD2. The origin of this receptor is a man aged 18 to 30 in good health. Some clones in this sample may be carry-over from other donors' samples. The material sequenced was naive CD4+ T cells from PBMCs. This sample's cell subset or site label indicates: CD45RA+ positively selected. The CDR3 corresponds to CASSLVGLAGASEQFF. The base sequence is TGCGCCAGCAGCTTGGTTGGACTAGCGGGAGCTTCTGAGCAGTTCTTC.